This T cell receptor beta chain was sequenced in a study of cytomegalovirus exposure and HLA in healthy donors. A multiplex PCR was run with 60 Vbeta primers and 13 Jbeta primers. Method: immunoSEQ multiplex PCR; TCRdb's copy keeps in-frame clones and lacks some. Found here are about 160,000 clones, about 81% of them singletons; the top ten hold 1.9%. Germline V gene data show CDR1 as SGHRS and CDR2 as YFSETQ. CDR3 length equals 13 residues. The ends lost 7 bases at V and 8 bases at J; junction bases unmatched: 9. This chain links TRBV5-1 with TRBJ2-1; 7 nucleotides align to TRBD2. This clonotype originated in a woman younger than 30 in good health and CMV-seronegative. The sequenced sample was PBMCs. CDR3 in amino acids: CASRSAGVHEQFF. The CDR3 bases are TGCGCCAGCCGTTCCGCGGGAGTCCATGAGCAGTTCTTC.